The clone carrying this T cell receptor beta chain has a single count. Profiling relied on immunoSEQ multiplex PCR, and the TCRdb table lists in-frame clones only, not all of them. There are 25,000 or so clones in the sample; about 62% occur only once, and less than 15% lies in the top ten. These data originate in a study of cytotoxic CD8 clonotypes in ibrutinib-treated CLL. The sequenced sample was PBMCs, obtained before ibrutinib treatment. This TCR was sampled from a human donor with chronic lymphocytic leukemia.

The CDR3 loop reads CASGYTGTGTTDTQYF. As DNA, the CDR3 is TGTGCTAGTGGGTACACCGGGACAGGGACCACAGATACGCAGTATTTT. The V and J genes are TRBV12-5 and TRBJ2-3, with TRBD1 matching over 9 bases. V lost 6 bases, J lost 2 bases, and 9 bases stayed unmatched. The germline gives CDR1 LGHNT, CDR2 FRNRAP. This CDR3 has 16 amino acids.